These 5 T cell receptor beta chains were sequenced from one sample in a study of T cells in Graves' hyperthyroidism and ophthalmopathy. Amplification targeted TCR beta CDR3 regions from RNA transcripts. When the TCR CDR3 underwent first-round RT-PCR, the HTBI primer set was used. TCRdb ran MiXCR on the multiplex PCR reads and lists one entry per CDR3 protein. The data show 300,000 to 450,000 distinct CDR3 sequences, 18% seen once. Sample: blood. These receptors were taken from a woman in her thirties or forties with Graves' ophthalmopathy.

The chain is built from TRBV5-1 and TRBJ2-3; 12 bases agree with TRBD2. Per the germline V gene, CDR1 is SGHRS and CDR2 is YFSETQ. Trimming took 0 bases from V and 5 from J; bases not matched to a gene: 10. The CDR3 length is 18 residues. CDR3 residues: CASSLGGTSGPAGDTQYF. The CDR3 DNA follows: TGCGCCAGCAGCTTGGGCGGGACTAGCGGGCCGGCTGGAGATACGCAGTATTTT.

This clonotype was detected only a few times. This chain uses TRBV24-1 with TRBJ1-2; 8 bases align to TRBD1. Germline V CDR1 and CDR2: KGHDR, SFDVKD. V shed 7 bases and J 6 bases; nucleotides not matched to a gene: 9. The CDR3 runs to 14 residues. CDR3 DNA sequence: TGTGCCACCAGCTCGGACAGGGTGAGGGATGGCTACACCTTC. Translated, it gives CATSSDRVRDGYTF.

This clonotype was recorded at least ten times. The chain recombines TRBV2 with TRBJ2-2; perhaps TRBD1 as D (6 bases). This CDR3 is 15 amino acids long. Trimming cost V 6 bases and J 4 bases, with 15 bases left between them. Germline values: CDR1 SNHLY, CDR2 FYNNEI. For the CDR3, the DNA is TGTGCCAGCAGCCTCAGGGGCAGGGGCACCGGGGAGCTGTTTTTT. Amino acid sequence: CASSLRGRGTGELFF.

This clonotype has ten or more counts. This chain uses TRBV19 with TRBJ2-2; D might be TRBD2 (5 bases). V dropped 0 bases and J dropped 4 bases, with 9 bases sitting between them. The germline gives CDR1 LNHDA, CDR2 SQIVND (reference sequence). The CDR3 sequence is 15 residues long. The CDR3 DNA reads TGTGCCAGTAGTATAGATCGAGCGGTCACCGGGGAGCTGTTTTTT. This translates into CASSIDRAVTGELFF.

This clonotype appeared once. V gene TRBV10-3 combines with J gene TRBJ2-7; TRBD1 is a possible D gene (7 bases). V was cut by 2 bases and J by 4 bases, with 12 bases left in between. The length of the CDR3 is 14 residues. Germline values: CDR1 ENHRY, CDR2 SYGVKD. The CDR3 loop reads CAISERAGGYEQYF. The CDR3 coding sequence is TGTGCCATCAGTGAGAGGGCAGGGGGGTACGAGCAGTACTTC.